This T cell receptor beta chain was recovered during a study of CD8 T cells in ankylosing spondylitis. TCR beta libraries were made by quantitative 5'-RACE with molecular barcodes. TCRdb used MiXCR to reprocess the 5' RACE reads, holding one entry per CDR3 protein. The sample lists approximately 260,000 distinct CDR3 sequences; over 15% were seen once. CDR1 is LGHNA, CDR2 YSLEER, per germline. This CDR3 contains 15 residues. With 3 bases removed from V and 0 bases from J, the gap between germline ends came to 12 bases. In this sample, this clonotype turned up once. V and J are TRBV4-3 and TRBJ2-7, with D uncertain. Sequencing input: blood, either unsorted or a sorted T cell fraction (not recorded which). This TCR came from a male donor with ankylosing spondylitis or in good health (not recorded which). CDR3 bases: TGCGCCAGCAGCCAGGAGACCGAGAGCTCCTACGAGCAGTACTTC. Translated: CASSQETESSYEQYF.